What follows are 20 T cell receptor beta chains derived from one specimen sequenced in a study of cytomegalovirus exposure and HLA in healthy donors. PCR involved 60 Vbeta and 13 Jbeta primers. Using immunoSEQ multiplex PCR, the repertoire was profiled, and TCRdb retains in-frame clones only, with some absent. This sample carries 100,000 to 150,000 clones, 65% to 80% of them seen once, and the ten largest clones take about 13%. Sequencing was done on a sample of PBMCs. The origin of the receptors is a woman between 40 and 50 years old in good health and CMV-seropositive.

This clone was found a few times. This rearrangement joins TRBV5-1 to TRBJ2-5, with D tentatively TRBD2 (5 bases). CDR3 length: 16 residues. CDR1 is SGHRS, CDR2 YFSETQ, per germline. V was trimmed by 4 bases and J by 2 bases, leaving 18 bases between them. Here the CDR3 reads CASSPTLGSWQETQYF. In DNA form, the CDR3 reads TGCGCCAGCAGCCCTACGCTTGGGAGTTGGCAAGAGACCCAGTACTTC.

This chain connects TRBV7-2 to TRBJ2-7; TRBD2 matches at 10 bases. The CDR3 covers 15 residues. V lost 2 bases and J lost 9; bases outside the gene matches: 10. Germline CDR1 is SGHTA and CDR2 is FQGNSA. The CDR3: CASSLLAGAPGVQYF. For the CDR3, the DNA is TGTGCCAGCAGCTTACTAGCGGGGGCCCCTGGGGTGCAGTACTTC.

This clone was recorded only once. This chain links TRBV7-3 with TRBJ2-1; 14 bases are shared with TRBD2. The germline CDR1 and CDR2 sequences are SGHTA and FQGTGA. CDR3 length equals 15 residues. Trimming took 8 bases from V and 9 from J; bases not matched to a gene: 9. CDR3 sequence (DNA): TGTGCCAGCCAGCGACTAGCGGGAGGGCCAAGTGAGCAGTTCTTC. The encoded protein is CASQRLAGGPSEQFF. The variable domain in full, with the rest retrieved from reference TRBV7-3 and TRBJ2-1, is GAGVSQTPSNKVTEKGKYVELRCDPISGHTALYWYRQSLGQGPEFLIYFQGTGAADDSGLPNDRFFAVRPEGSVSTLKIQRTERGDSAVYLCASQRLAGGPSEQFFGPGTRLTVL.

This chain links TRBV5-1 with TRBJ1-1; no clear D gene. Germline values: CDR1 SGHRS, CDR2 YFSETQ. Trimming shortened V by 5 bases and J by 1 base, and 12 bases separated the two germline ends. CDR3 length: 14 residues. The CDR3 DNA reads as TGCGCCAGCAGTGGAGGGAACAAGAACACTGAAGCTTTCTTT. Translation gives CASSGGNKNTEAFF.

This clone appeared once. The chain employs TRBV2 and TRBJ2-7, with no clear D. This CDR3 has 14 residues. In germline, CDR1 is SNHLY, CDR2 FYNNEI. V was shortened by 1 base and J by 2 bases, with 9 bases between the two germline ends. The chain's CDR3 is CASSEGLPPYEQYF. Here the CDR3 DNA reads TGTGCCAGCAGTGAAGGACTCCCGCCCTACGAGCAGTACTTC.

The CDR3 DNA sequence: TGTGCCAGTAGTATCCCCTCGGGTTCTTCAACTAATGAAAAACTGTTTTTT. The encoded protein is CASSIPSGSSTNEKLFF. The chain employs TRBV19 and TRBJ1-4; D remains unclear. CDR1 is LNHDA and CDR2 is SQIVND in the germline V gene (reference sequence). The CDR3 is made up of 17 amino acids. V dropped 3 bases and J dropped 0 bases, with 14 bases sitting between them.

The chain employs TRBV5-6 and TRBJ2-5, with TRBD1 matching 7 bases. Per the germline V gene, CDR1 is SGHDT and CDR2 is YYEEEE. The ends lost 0 bases at V and 1 base at J; junction bases unmatched: 6. CDR3 length equals 16 residues. The chain's CDR3 is CASSLAGTATQETQYF. The CDR3 nucleotides read TGTGCCAGCAGCTTGGCGGGGACAGCAACCCAAGAGACCCAGTACTTC.

This clone was detected a few times. This chain links TRBV30 with TRBJ1-2, with TRBD1 matching 10 bases. Germline V gene lookup returns CDR1 GTSNPN and CDR2 SVGIG (reference sequence). CDR3 length: 13 residues. The junction had 6 bases not matched to a gene; V was cut back by 3 bases and J by 8 bases. In DNA, the CDR3 is TGTGCCTGGAGACTAACGACAGGGGGCGGCTACACCTTC. As protein: CAWRLTTGGGYTF.

This rearrangement joins TRBV6-5 to TRBJ1-3; no clear D. CDR3 size: 15 residues. V lost 2 bases to trimming and J lost 0 bases, with 8 bases between them. Germline V lookup: CDR1 MNHEY, CDR2 SVGAGI. The CDR3 region has the DNA TGTGCCAGCAGTTACGGGCAACTCTCTGGAAACACCATATATTTT. Amino acid sequence: CASSYGQLSGNTIYF.

The chain has TRBV7-9 and TRBJ2-2; TRBD2 is a possible D gene (6 bases). The CDR3 contains 18 residues. Deletions cut 3 bases from V and 2 bases from J, with 19 bases between. The germline V gene encodes CDR1 SEHNR and CDR2 FQNEAQ (reference sequence). The CDR3 DNA is TGTGCCAGCAGCTTCAGACGGGACTCCCTTTTAAACACCGGGGAGCTGTTTTTT. As protein: CASSFRRDSLLNTGELFF.

This clone has a handful of counts. This rearrangement joins TRBV11-2 to TRBJ2-7; the match to TRBD2 covers 9 bases. The germline V gene has CDR1 SGHAT and CDR2 FQNNGV. V lost 1 base and J lost 0; bases outside the gene matches: 1. CDR3 size: 15 residues. The CDR3 nucleotides are TGTGCCAGCAGCTTAGTAGCGGGAGACTCCTACGAGCAGTACTTC. Translating it yields CASSLVAGDSYEQYF. The full variable domain, with the rest looked up from reference TRBV11-2 and TRBJ2-7, is EAGVAQSPRYKIIEKRQSVAFWCNPISGHATLYWYQQILGQGPKLLIQFQNNGVVDDSQLPKDRFSAERLKGVDSTLKIQPAKLEDSAVYLCASSLVAGDSYEQYFGPGTRLTVT.

The chain employs TRBV7-6 and TRBJ2-5; unclear D gene. This CDR3 spans 11 amino acids. Trimming took off 8 bases at V and 5 bases at J, with 9 bases between the two ends. Germline assignment: CDR1 SGHVS and CDR2 FNYEAQ. CDR3 nucleotides: TGTGCCAGCGGGCCCGAGGAGACCCAGTACTTC. The encoded protein is CASGPEETQYF.

This clone was seen ten or more times. The chain couples TRBV6-5 to TRBJ2-7, with 7 positions matching TRBD1. Germline V gene lookup returns CDR1 MNHEY and CDR2 SVGAGI. The CDR3 contains 14 residues. The trim removed 8 bases at V and 0 bases at J, leaving 7 bases unmatched. This CDR3 is CASRRGTVSYEQYF. The CDR3 coding sequence is TGTGCCAGCCGCAGGGGGACAGTCTCCTACGAGCAGTACTTC.

The V gene is TRBV7-6, the J gene TRBJ2-7; tentatively, D is TRBD2 (6 bases). Trimming shortened V by 5 bases and J by 4 bases, and 18 bases separated the two germline ends. Germline loops: CDR1 SGHVS, CDR2 FNYEAQ. CDR3 size: 15 residues. CDR3 protein: CASSAYGGSIYEQYF. In DNA, the CDR3 is TGTGCCAGCAGCGCGTATGGGGGGAGCATTTACGAGCAGTACTTC.

The chain uses TRBV5-4 and TRBJ2-3; D gene ambiguous. V was cut by 0 bases and J by 2 bases, with 10 bases left in between. This CDR3 comprises 15 residues. Germline V gives CDR1 SGHNT, CDR2 YYREEE (reference sequence). The CDR3 DNA sequence: TGTGCCAGCAGCTTGGCCCCCAGTCCCACAGATACGCAGTATTTT. It codes for CASSLAPSPTDTQYF.

The chain combines TRBV5-3 with TRBJ2-7; 9 bases are shared with TRBD1. TRBV5-3 is noted as an ORF with a role that remains uncertain. Trimming cost V 4 bases and J 3 bases; bases outside gene matches: 8. The length of the CDR3 is 15 residues. CDR3 DNA sequence: TGTGCCAGAAGCCTACACCCGGGACAGGGCTACGAGCAGTACTTC. This encodes CARSLHPGQGYEQYF.

This clone is a singleton in its sample. The chain is built from TRBV19 and TRBJ1-5, with 9 bases lining up with TRBD1. After removal of 4 bases from V and 2 bases from J, the junction contained 6 bases not matched to a gene. CDR3 length equals 16 residues. The V gene's germline CDR1 is LNHDA and CDR2 SQIVND (reference sequence). The CDR3 nucleotides are TGTGCCAGTAGTAGGGGACAGGGAAGAGGCAATCAGCCCCAGCATTTT. It translates to CASSRGQGRGNQPQHF.

J is TRBJ2-7 and V is TRBV6-1; 7 positions match TRBD1. V lost 2 bases to trimming and J lost 2 bases; unmatched junction nucleotides: 6. The CDR3 length is 15 residues. Germline V gene lookup returns CDR1 MNHNS and CDR2 SASEGT. The CDR3 here is CASSETGQIPYEQYF. Here the CDR3 DNA reads TGTGCCAGCAGTGAAACGGGACAGATTCCCTACGAGCAGTACTTC.

This chain links TRBV7-3 with TRBJ1-6; weak D call: TRBD1 (6 bases). The CDR3 covers 14 residues. Germline lookup yields CDR1 SGHTA and CDR2 FQGTGA. V was trimmed by 2 bases and J by 10 bases, leaving 12 bases between them. DNA of the CDR3: TGTGCCAGCAGCTTACAGGGGTTAGGGTCACCCCTCCACTTT. This gives the protein CASSLQGLGSPLHF.

This clone was seen just once. The CDR3 loop reads CASSYSVGRTYEQYF. The CDR3 region has the DNA TGTGCCAGCAGTTACTCGGTAGGGAGAACCTACGAGCAGTACTTC. V gene TRBV6-5 combines with J gene TRBJ2-7; weak D call: TRBD2 (5 bases). CDR1 is MNHEY, CDR2 SVGAGI, per germline. V lost 0 bases and J 2 bases, leaving 11 bases between the germline ends. The CDR3 extends over 15 amino acids.